Listed below are T cell receptor beta chains from one sample, sequenced in a study of T cell responses to AZD1222 COVID-19 vaccine. Some clones are missing from TCRdb's copy, which holds only in-frame ones; the method was immunoSEQ multiplex PCR. Among 100,000 to 150,000 clones, approximately 93% were seen once, and the ten largest hold about 5%. The source material was peripheral blood, sampled on day 0 of AZD1222 vaccination. These receptors came from an adult in good health. Both conserved end residues are part of each CDR3. A D gene is named only where the DNA matches it firmly. Expanded clones get a size class; other rows say once, few or many, or leave the size out.

>-|19|TRBJ1-1|TRBV19|-
CASSPLGKNLGLLDTEAFF
TGTGCCAGTAGCCCCCTAGGAAAGAATCTAGGCTTACTTGATACTGAAGCTTTCTTT
>once|10|TRBJ2-1|TRBV12-3/TRBV12-4|-
CASGGREQFF
TGTGCCAGCGGAGGGCGGGAGCAGTTCTTC
>-|19|TRBJ1-2|TRBV4-1|TRBD1
CASSQVPALQGSGDYGYTF
TGCGCCAGCAGCCAAGTCCCCGCCCTACAGGGGTCGGGAGACTATGGCTACACCTTC
>once|13|TRBJ1-3|TRBV7-2|-
CASSPNTGNTIYF
TGTGCCAGCAGCCCTAATACAGGAAACACCATATATTTT
>-|13|TRBJ1-2|TRBV5-4|TRBD1
CASSPQGAEGYTF
TGTGCCAGCAGCCCACAGGGGGCGGAAGGCTACACCTTC
>once|18|TRBJ1-5|TRBV19|TRBD1
CASSIYLGTGVSNQPQHF
TGTGCCAGTAGTATTTATTTAGGGACAGGGGTAAGCAATCAGCCCCAGCATTTT
>-|15|TRBJ1-5|TRBV27|TRBD1
CASSLNRGANQPQHF
TGTGCCAGCAGTTTGAACAGGGGGGCCAATCAGCCCCAGCATTTT
>-|14|TRBJ2-3|TRBV9|-
CASSVGGRPDTQYF
TGTGCCAGCAGCGTAGGGGGGAGGCCCGATACGCAGTATTTT
>-|12|TRBJ2-3|TRBV11-2|-
CASRADTNTQYF
TGTGCCAGCAGAGCTGACACTAATACGCAGTATTTT
>-|14|TRBJ2-2|TRBV3-1/TRBV3-2|-
CASISGANTGELFF
TGTGCCAGCATCTCTGGCGCGAACACCGGGGAGCTGTTTTTT
>-|14|TRBJ2-7|TRBV2|-
CASRPVPGSYEQYF
TGTGCCAGCAGACCGGTCCCAGGCTCCTACGAGCAGTACTTC
>-|15|TRBJ2-1|TRBV15|TRBD2
CATSTGTSGSNEQFF
TGTGCCACCAGCACCGGGACTAGCGGGAGCAATGAGCAGTTCTTC
>few|14|TRBJ2-7|TRBV10-1|-
CASSEFGDPYEQYF
TGCGCCAGCAGTGAGTTTGGGGACCCATACGAGCAGTACTTC
>-|12|TRBJ1-1|TRBV6-1|-
CASSEGGAEAFF
TGTGCCAGCAGTGAAGGGGGTGCTGAAGCTTTCTTT
>-|12|TRBJ2-3|TRBV7-9|-
CADETSGDTQYF
TGTGCCGACGAAACATCTGGAGATACGCAGTATTTT
>-|16|TRBJ1-3|TRBV21-1|-
CASSKWIESSGNTIYF
TGTGCCAGCAGCAAATGGATCGAGAGCTCTGGAAACACCATATATTTT
>-|15|TRBJ2-1|TRBV6-2/TRBV6-3|-
CASSPWGEDHNEQFF
TGTGCCAGCAGTCCCTGGGGGGAGGACCACAATGAGCAGTTCTTC
>-|14|TRBJ1-1|TRBV2|-
CASSPNRAEERAFF
TGTGCCAGCAGCCCCAACCGGGCCGAAGAACGGGCTTTCTTT
>-|16|TRBJ1-1|TRBV5-1|-
CASSSPVGREIAEAFF
TGCGCCAGCAGCTCTCCCGTCGGAAGGGAAATTGCTGAAGCTTTCTTT
>-|15|TRBJ2-2|TRBV6-5|TRBD1
CASSYTQGAHGELFF
TGTGCCAGCAGTTACACACAGGGGGCCCACGGGGAGCTGTTTTTT
>-|14|TRBJ1-1|TRBV7-9|TRBD1
CASSLSQGASEAFF
TGTGCCAGCAGCTTATCACAGGGGGCTTCTGAAGCTTTCTTT
>-|16|TRBJ1-3|TRBV27|-
CASSSRGLGSGNTIYF
TGTGCCAGCAGTTCCCGGGGGCTAGGCTCTGGAAACACCATATATTTT
>once|15|TRBJ1-5|TRBV2|-
CASSERLNDNQPQHF
TGTGCCAGCAGTGAACGGCTGAACGACAATCAGCCCCAGCATTTT
>-|12|TRBJ1-2|TRBV28|-
CASRPDPGGYTF
TGTGCCAGCAGACCGGACCCGGGGGGCTACACCTTC
>-|13|TRBJ1-2|TRBV4-3|-
CASSQTGTNGYTF
TGCGCCAGCAGCCAGACAGGTACTAATGGCTACACCTTC
>-|16|TRBJ2-7|TRBV6-2/TRBV6-3|-
CASSYSSEDFYYEQYF
TGTGCCAGCAGTTACTCGAGCGAGGACTTTTACTACGAGCAGTACTTC
>-|14|TRBJ2-2|TRBV5-8|-
CASSLGRRAGELFF
TGTGCCAGCAGCTTGGGAAGGAGGGCCGGGGAGCTGTTTTTT
>-|16|TRBJ2-5|TRBV4-1|TRBD2
CASSQTIAGGQETQYF
TGCGCCAGCAGCCAGACCATAGCGGGGGGGCAAGAGACCCAGTACTTC
>-|17|TRBJ2-4|TRBV11-2|TRBD2
CASSLDLASGAAGIQYF
TGTGCCAGCAGCTTAGATCTTGCTAGCGGGGCCGCTGGCATTCAGTACTTC
>-|15|TRBJ2-7|TRBV9|TRBD2
CASSVASGTVYEQYF
TGTGCCAGCAGCGTAGCTAGCGGGACGGTCTACGAGCAGTACTTC
>-|13|TRBJ2-1|TRBV4-3|TRBD2
CASSRSTSGEQFF
TGCGCCAGCAGCCGTTCCACTAGCGGTGAGCAGTTCTTC
>-|15|TRBJ1-1|TRBV14|TRBD1
CASSPTTGGRTEAFF
TGTGCCAGCAGCCCAACGACAGGGGGACGGACTGAAGCTTTCTTT
>-|14|TRBJ1-3|TRBV5-1|-
CASGRWESGNTIYF
TGCGCCAGCGGACGATGGGAGTCTGGAAACACCATATATTTT
>-|13|TRBJ1-2|TRBV5-1|-
CASSLSGNYGYTF
TGCGCCAGCAGCTTATCGGGGAACTATGGCTACACCTTC
>-|13|TRBJ2-1|TRBV6-5|-
CASNRAENNEQFF
TGTGCCAGCAATCGTGCAGAGAACAATGAGCAGTTCTTC
>-|13|TRBJ2-7|TRBV7-2|-
CASSPTPLSEQYF
TGTGCCAGCAGCCCAACACCTCTTTCCGAGCAGTACTTC